This T cell receptor (beta chain) was documented in a study of identical twins. V lost 3 bases to trimming and J lost 1 base, with 9 bases between them. In germline, CDR1 is SGHAT, CDR2 FQNNGV. CDR3 length: 14 amino acids. TCRdb passed the 5' RACE reads through MiXCR, listing each CDR3 protein once. The sample consists of fewer than 250,000 distinct CDR3 sequences, 7.5% of them appearing once. The sample also formed part of further work on yellow fever vaccine responses in identical twins.

The sample consisted of CD8+ T cells sorted from blood. The chain links TRBV11-2 to TRBJ2-5; D call uncertain. This clonotype originated in a woman between 18 and 30 years old in good health. This chain's CDR3 is CASSFFPSQETQYF. CDR3 nucleotide sequence: TGTGCCAGCAGCTTCTTCCCAAGCCAAGAGACCCAGTACTTC. Combining the CDR3 with reference TRBV11-2 and TRBJ2-5 gives the whole variable domain EAGVAQSPRYKIIEKRQSVAFWCNPISGHATLYWYQQILGQGPKLLIQFQNNGVVDDSQLPKDRFSAERLKGVDSTLKIQPAKLEDSAVYLCASSFFPSQETQYFGPGTRLLVL.